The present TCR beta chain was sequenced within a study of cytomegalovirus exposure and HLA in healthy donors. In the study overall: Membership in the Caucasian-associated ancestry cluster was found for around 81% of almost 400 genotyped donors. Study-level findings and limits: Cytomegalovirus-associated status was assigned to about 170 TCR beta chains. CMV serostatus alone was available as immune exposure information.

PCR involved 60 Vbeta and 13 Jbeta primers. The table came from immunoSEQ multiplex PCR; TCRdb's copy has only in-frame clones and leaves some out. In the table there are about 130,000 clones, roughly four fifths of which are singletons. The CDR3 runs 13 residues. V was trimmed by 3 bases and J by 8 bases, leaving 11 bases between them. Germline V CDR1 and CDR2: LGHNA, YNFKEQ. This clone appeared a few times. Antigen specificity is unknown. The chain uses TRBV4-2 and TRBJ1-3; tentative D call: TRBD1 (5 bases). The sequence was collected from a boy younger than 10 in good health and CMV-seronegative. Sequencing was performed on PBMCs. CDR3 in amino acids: CASSQTQGDTIYF. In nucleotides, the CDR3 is TGTGCCAGCAGCCAGACCCAGGGTGACACCATATATTTT.